Reported below is one TCR beta chain. The CDR3 sequence is 15 residues long. CDR1 is MDHEN, CDR2 SYDVKM, per germline. The trim removed 5 bases at V and 14 bases at J, leaving 18 bases unmatched. These data belong to a study of blood T cell repertoires in COVID-19. Whole-study context: The samples span acute and convalescent COVID-19 from the United States, Italy and Spain.

Authors' data handling: Estimated nucleated cell counts came from reference gene primer amplification. Sequenced by immunoSEQ multiplex PCR; TCRdb stores in-frame clones only, minus some. V, J and clone size derive from that table, while D and trimming were established from the DNA sequence. The sample shows approximately 280,000 clones, nearly 90% of them seen only once. Across under 25 US areas, participants ranged in age from roughly 18 to 95 years. Cohort 3 recovered donors had two negative PCRs, clearance, or symptom resolution. The chain carries TRBV28 and TRBJ2-1, with 7 bases aligning to TRBD1. The source of this sequence is an older woman who had recovered from COVID-19. Source material: PBMCs or T cells enriched from blood (not recorded which). The CDR3 sequence is CASSLSGGTIPREFF. CDR3 bases: TGTGCCAGCAGTCTCTCAGGGGGTACGATACCGAGAGAGTTCTTC.